The 19 T cell receptor beta chains presented below share a single source sample, sequenced in a study of cytomegalovirus exposure and HLA in healthy donors (TCRdb year 2017). Library preparation employed the immunoSEQ multiplex PCR assay. For the multiplex PCR, a mixture combining 60 forward primers for TCR Vbeta segments and 13 reverse primers for TCR Jbeta segments was used. TCRdb limited this immuneACCESS table to in-frame rearrangements with V and J called. A share of clones is missing; checked studies link under half to unresolved V genes, and the rest is unexplained. The sample yields more than 85,000 clones; roughly four fifths were counted once. The ten largest clones add up to around 1.3% of the sample. What was sequenced was PBMCs. These receptors originate from a woman aged 25-40 years in good health and CMV-seronegative.

The J gene is TRBJ2-7, the V gene TRBV2, with D tentatively TRBD1 (5 bases). The germline V gene has CDR1 SNHLY and CDR2 FYNNEI. This CDR3 has 10 amino acids. V lost 7 bases and J 4 bases, leaving 5 bases between the germline ends. The CDR3 region has the DNA TGTGCCAGCAAGGGGTACGAGCAGTACTTC. Translation gives CASKGYEQYF.

The chain employs TRBV30 and TRBJ1-1, with 8 bases identical to TRBD1. CDR3 length: 12 amino acids. V trimming: 5 bases; J trimming: 6 bases; junction bases outside the gene matches: 5. From germline, CDR1 is GTSNPN and CDR2 SVGIG (reference sequence). CDR3 nucleotides: TGTGCCTGGGGACAGGGTTTGGCTGAAGCTTTCTTT. Translating it yields CAWGQGLAEAFF.

The genes are TRBV18 and TRBJ1-1; D remains ambiguous. V gave up 1 base and J gave up 0 bases, with 9 bases separating them. This CDR3 has 15 residues. Per germline, CDR1 KGHSH and CDR2 LQKENI. As DNA, the CDR3 is TGTGCCAGCTCACCACTCGTAGACTTGAACACTGAAGCTTTCTTT. Protein sequence: CASSPLVDLNTEAFF.

The genes are TRBV7-2 and TRBJ1-6, with D perhaps TRBD1 (6 bases). The germline gives CDR1 SGHTA, CDR2 FQGNSA. This CDR3 is built from 13 residues. Trimming removed 7 bases from V and 10 bases from J, with 14 bases in between. The CDR3: CASTGRGESPLHF. For the CDR3, the DNA is TGTGCCAGCACGGGGAGGGGGGAGTCACCCCTCCACTTT. Variable domain in full (rest from reference TRBV7-2 and TRBJ1-6): GAGVSQSPSNKVTEKGKDVELRCDPISGHTALYWYRQSLGQGLEFLIYFQGNSAPDKSGLPSDRFSAERTGGSVSTLTIQRTQQEDSAVYLCASTGRGESPLHFGNGTRLTVT.

V gene TRBV28 combines with J gene TRBJ1-2; 7 nucleotides align to TRBD1. V was pared by 6 bases and J by 4 bases, with 8 bases of the junction left unmatched. CDR3 length: 14 amino acids. Germline values: CDR1 MDHEN, CDR2 SYDVKM. The DNA of the CDR3 is TGTGCCAGCAGAGAAGACAGGGATATCTATGGCTACACCTTC. This encodes CASREDRDIYGYTF.

The chain joins TRBV7-2 to TRBJ2-3, with 9 bases aligning to TRBD2. CDR1 SGHTA and CDR2 FQGNSA come from the germline V gene. The CDR3 totals 16 residues. The V segment lost 3 bases and the J segment 1 base; nucleotides outside the gene matches: 5. This chain's CDR3 is CASSFRIAGGTDTQYF. The DNA of the CDR3 is TGTGCCAGCAGCTTCAGAATAGCGGGAGGCACAGATACGCAGTATTTT.

The chain carries TRBV5-4 and TRBJ1-5, with D possibly matching TRBD1 (6 bases). This CDR3 comprises 13 residues. Trimming left V 3 bases short and J 7 bases short, with 11 bases between. Germline values: CDR1 SGHNT, CDR2 YYREEE (reference sequence). CDR3 loop: CASSSGVGQPQHF. Here the CDR3 DNA reads TGTGCCAGCAGCTCAGGGGTGGGGCAGCCCCAGCATTTT. Full variable domain (missing parts from reference TRBV5-4 and TRBJ1-5): ETGVTQSPTHLIKTRGQQVTLRCSSQSGHNTVSWYQQALGQGPQFIFQYYREEENGRGNFPPRFSGLQFPNYSSELNVNALELDDSALYLCASSSGVGQPQHFGDGTRLSIL.

V gene TRBV7-9 combines with J gene TRBJ1-1; 8 nucleotides align to TRBD1. CDR3 length: 14 amino acids. Germline CDR1 and CDR2: SEHNR and FQNEAQ (reference sequence). The J segment lost 4 bases and the V segment lost 7 bases, leaving 8 bases of the junction unmatched. The CDR3 DNA reads as TGTGCCAGCAACCCAGACAGGGGATTCACTGAAGCTTTCTTT. This sequence encodes CASNPDRGFTEAFF.

This chain uses TRBV9 with TRBJ2-5, with a weak D call TRBD2 (6 bases). Between the trimmed V and J ends, which lost 0 bases and 7 bases, there was a span of 13 bases. This CDR3 contains 14 residues. Looked up from germline, CDR1 is SGDLS and CDR2 is YYNGEE. The CDR3 nucleotides read TGTGCCAGCAGCGTAGGGGGGGACGCAGGGACCCAGTACTTC. It yields the protein CASSVGGDAGTQYF.

This clone was seen a handful of times. This chain connects TRBV9 to TRBJ2-7; D is uncertain. The CDR3 extends over 15 amino acids. Trimming took off 0 bases at V and 2 bases at J, with 12 bases between the two ends. Germline V gives CDR1 SGDLS, CDR2 YYNGEE. The CDR3 DNA reads as TGTGCCAGCAGCGTAGGCCCGGAGTTTCCCTACGAGCAGTACTTC. As protein: CASSVGPEFPYEQYF.

The rearrangement links TRBV13 to TRBJ2-2; TRBD2 matches at 10 bases. Germline-derived CDR1 and CDR2 are PRHDT and FYEKMQ (reference sequence). With 5 bases clipped from V and 0 bases from J, the junction kept 6 bases outside the gene matches. There are 17 residues in the CDR3. The CDR3 DNA reads TGTGCCAGCAGCGAGCTAGCGGGAGAGACGAACACCGGGGAGCTGTTTTTT. Its translation is CASSELAGETNTGELFF.

This chain links TRBV7-3 with TRBJ1-2; D gene ambiguous. This CDR3 spans 16 amino acids. V shed 5 bases and J shed 0 bases, with 16 bases lying between them. The germline gives CDR1 SGHTA, CDR2 FQGTGA. In nucleotides, the CDR3 is TGTGCCAGCAGCCCCGCCGACTTTTGGGCTAACTATGGCTACACCTTC. Protein: CASSPADFWANYGYTF.

The chain couples TRBV6-1 to TRBJ2-7; no firm D call. V lost 3 bases to trimming and J lost 9 bases, with 9 bases between them. Germline CDR1 is MNHNS and CDR2 is SASEGT. The CDR3 sequence is 11 residues long. The CDR3 loop is CASSDNMAQYF. CDR3 nucleotides: TGTGCCAGCAGTGACAACATGGCGCAGTACTTC.

The V call is TRBV7-3, the J call TRBJ2-2; a weak D match, TRBD1 (5 bases). The CDR3 is 15 amino acids. The V gene lost 5 bases and the J gene lost 4 bases, with 14 bases spanning the gap. CDR1 SGHTA and CDR2 FQGTGA come from the germline V gene. The CDR3 nucleotides read TGTGCCAGCAGCCAGGACAACTACCCCACCGGGGAGCTGTTTTTT. Amino acid sequence: CASSQDNYPTGELFF.

The rearrangement links TRBV4-3 to TRBJ2-5; 10 positions match TRBD1. V shed 5 bases, J shed 5 bases, and the junction held 8 bases outside the gene matches. The germline CDR1 and CDR2 sequences are LGHNA and YSLEER. The CDR3 sequence is 15 residues long. CDR3 sequence reads: CASSYRQGARETQYF. CDR3 DNA sequence: TGCGCCAGCAGCTACAGACAGGGGGCGCGGGAGACCCAGTACTTC.

The chain carries TRBV7-3 and TRBJ2-6, with D maybe TRBD1 (6 bases). The germline V and J ends were trimmed by 5 bases and 0 bases, with 8 bases remaining between them. This CDR3 has 15 residues. The germline V gene has CDR1 SGHTA and CDR2 FQGTGA. Here the CDR3 DNA reads TGTGCCAGCAGCATACAGGGCTCTGGGGCCAACGTCCTGACTTTC. Its translation is CASSIQGSGANVLTF.

J is TRBJ2-1 and V is TRBV29-1, with D possibly matching TRBD2 (6 bases). V lost 3 bases and J lost 0, with 6 bases in between. CDR1 is SQVTM, CDR2 ANQGSEA, per germline. The CDR3 runs to 13 residues. The CDR3 reads CSVERDSYNEQFF. CDR3 DNA: TGCAGCGTTGAGCGGGACTCCTACAATGAGCAGTTCTTC.

The chain links TRBV15 to TRBJ2-6, with D possibly being TRBD1 (5 bases). V shed 0 bases and J shed 2 bases, with 8 bases lying between them. Germline CDR1 and CDR2: LNHNV and YYDKDF (reference sequence). The CDR3 runs 16 residues. The DNA for the CDR3 is TGTGCCACCAGCAGAGAGTCCAGGGCTGGGGCCAACGTCCTGACTTTC. Encoded protein: CATSRESRAGANVLTF. Looking up the rest from reference TRBV15 and TRBJ2-6 gives the full variable domain: DAMVIQNPRYQVTQFGKPVTLSCSQTLNHNVMYWYQQKSSQAPKLLFHYYDKDFNNEADTPDNFQSRRPNTSFCFLDIRSPGLGDTAMYLCATSRESRAGANVLTFGAGSRLTVL.

V is TRBV4-3 and J is TRBJ1-2; 7 bases are a match to TRBD1. V lost 0 bases to trimming and J lost 3 bases; unmatched junction nucleotides: 4. Germline V gene sequence: CDR1 LGHNA, CDR2 YSLEER. This CDR3 spans 15 amino acids. The CDR3 region has the DNA TGCGCCAGCAGCCAAGACAGGGGGACAGACTATGGCTACACCTTC. Amino acids: CASSQDRGTDYGYTF.